This T cell receptor beta chain comes out of a study of blood T cell repertoires in COVID-19. Study context: Spain, Italy and the United States supplied samples that represented acute and convalescent COVID-19. PBMCs, B-cell-depleted T cells, or T cells were the source of the cDNA or gDNA that made up the material.

Germline-derived CDR1 and CDR2 are MNHEY and SMNVEV (reference sequence). The ends were cut back, 2 bases at V and 0 bases at J, with 13 bases in the middle. The CDR3 is made up of 17 amino acids. Original processing methods: For nucleated cells, counts were estimated from reference gene primer amplification. Sequencing was performed with immunoSEQ multiplex PCR; in TCRdb, only in-frame clones are kept and a portion is missing. V, J and clone size were drawn from that table, and D and trimming were deduced from the DNA. The sample shows 100,000 to 150,000 clones, 86% of them seen only once. This clone was detected only a few times.

The chain has TRBV27 and TRBJ2-2, with unresolved D. Sequencing was done on a sample of peripheral blood. The clonotype originates from a human donor in a cohort sampled during active COVID-19. This CDR3 is CASSLLGSPTNTGELFF. The CDR3 coding sequence is TGTGCCAGCAGTTTACTGGGTAGCCCAACGAACACCGGGGAGCTGTTTTTT.